This T cell receptor beta chain was sequenced in a study of PD-1 blockade in classical Hodgkin lymphoma. Study findings and constraints: It was among complete responders that baseline diversity resembled that of newly diagnosed patients. Diversity in CD4+ TCRs, unlike that measured in CD8+ TCRs, had risen significantly by C4D1.

Clones were sequenced by immunoSEQ multiplex PCR, and TCRdb holds only the in-frame ones, with some missing. The table includes roughly 90,000 clones, more than 80% detected once. Every patient had relapsed following autologous stem cell transplantation, and cohorts differed in brentuximab vedotin exposure. Germline loops: CDR1 MNHEY, CDR2 SMNVEV (reference sequence). The CDR3 covers 13 residues. With 0 bases removed from V and 2 bases from J, the gap between germline ends came to 2 bases. Comment on this clone: Its antigen is as yet unknown.

The receptor's source is a human donor with classical Hodgkin lymphoma. The rearrangement links TRBV27 to TRBJ1-3, with D uncertain. Material: peripheral blood mononuclear cells (PBMCs), obtained before the second cycle of nivolumab. For the CDR3, the DNA is TGTGCCAGCAGTTTATCGGCTGGAAACACCATATATTTT. Encoded protein: CASSLSAGNTIYF.